This TCR beta chain was identified during a study of regulatory T cells in long-lasting Graves disease. Time point specified: newly diagnosed GD, antithyroid drugs for less than 3 months. RNA extracted from PBMCs served as the sequencing template. Construction of the TCR beta libraries employed iRepertoire HTBI primers in conjunction with Arm-PCR of CDR3 regions. Each CDR3 protein is one row after TCRdb ran MiXCR on the multiplex PCR reads. The sample consists of 350,000 to 400,000 distinct CDR3 sequences, around 15% of them appearing once. The length of the CDR3 is 17 residues. The germline gives CDR1 SGDLS, CDR2 YYNGEE. Trimming at V came to 2 bases and at J to 4 bases, leaving 12 bases not matched to a gene. These data are also associated with another study on T cells in Graves' hyperthyroidism and ophthalmopathy.

The chain carries TRBV9 and TRBJ1-3; 7 bases match TRBD1. The sequence was collected from a young woman with Graves disease. Sequencing was performed on peripheral blood mononuclear cells (PBMCs), taken at new diagnosis, from a patient treated with antithyroid drugs. The CDR3 DNA is TGTGCCAGCAGCGTGGGAGGGGGCCTCTCTATCGGAAACACCATATATTTT. Protein product: CASSVGGGLSIGNTIYF. The full variable domain, rest sourced from reference TRBV9 and TRBJ1-3, is DSGVTQTPKHLITATGQRVTLRCSPRSGDLSVYWYQQSLDQGLQFLIQYYNGEERAKGNILERFSAQQFPDLHSELNLSSLELGDSALYFCASSVGGGLSIGNTIYFGEGSWLTVV.